The entry below describes one T cell receptor beta chain. The sample belongs to a study of T cell changes during pregnancy in multiple sclerosis. This CDR3 spans 11 amino acids. Trimming cost V 6 bases and J 9 bases, with 9 bases left between them. CDR1 and CDR2 (germline): MNHNY, SVGAGI (reference sequence). Only in-frame clones appear in the TCRdb table, and some are missing; sequencing was by immunoSEQ multiplex PCR. The table has about 36,000 clones, 88% seen once. The TCR originated in a female donor with multiple sclerosis, enrolled in a pregnancy study. The chain is built from TRBV6-6 and TRBJ2-1; maybe TRBD2 (6 bases). The sequencing here drew on CD4+ T cells from peripheral blood mononuclear cells, taken in the first trimester of pregnancy. The chain's CDR3 is CASRRDFEQFF. CDR3 coding DNA: TGTGCCAGCAGACGGGACTTTGAGCAGTTCTTC.